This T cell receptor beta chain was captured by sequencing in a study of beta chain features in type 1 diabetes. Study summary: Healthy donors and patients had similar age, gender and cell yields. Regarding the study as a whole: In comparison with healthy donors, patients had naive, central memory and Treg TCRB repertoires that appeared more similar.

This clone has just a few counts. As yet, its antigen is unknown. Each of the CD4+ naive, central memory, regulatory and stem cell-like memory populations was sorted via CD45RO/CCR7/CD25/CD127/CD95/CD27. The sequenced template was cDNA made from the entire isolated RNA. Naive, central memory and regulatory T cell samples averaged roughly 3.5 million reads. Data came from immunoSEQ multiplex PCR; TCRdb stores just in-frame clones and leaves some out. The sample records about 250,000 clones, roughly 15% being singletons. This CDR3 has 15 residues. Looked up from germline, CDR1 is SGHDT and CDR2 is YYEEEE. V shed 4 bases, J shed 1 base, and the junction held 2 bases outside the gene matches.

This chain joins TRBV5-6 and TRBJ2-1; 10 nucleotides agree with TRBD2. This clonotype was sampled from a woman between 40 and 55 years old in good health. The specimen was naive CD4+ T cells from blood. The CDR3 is CASSSSGGSYNEQFF. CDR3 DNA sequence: TGTGCCAGCAGCAGTAGCGGGGGGTCCTACAATGAGCAGTTCTTC.